The clone carrying this TCR beta chain came up a few times. Its antigen is unknown. The data were obtained in a study of tissue T cells after allogeneic stem cell transplantation. Overall study: Recipient PBMCs from before transplant existed for 5 or 6 GVHD patients.

Regarding the study as a whole: Motif-based clustering found tissue-specific repertoire signatures shared across patients, though few clones were shared.

Germline loops: CDR1 SGHDN, CDR2 FVKESK. Trimming shortened V by 1 base and J by 3 bases, and 10 bases separated the two germline ends. This CDR3 contains 15 residues. Sequencing of TCRbeta CDR3 at survey depth gave sequences and template counts. Assay: immunoSEQ multiplex PCR; the TCRdb copy retains only in-frame clones and omits some. This table holds 42,000 or so clones, approximately 92% found once. This sample comprised blood, obtained before transplantation. The clonotype was recovered from a woman aged 35-75 years who later had graft-versus-host disease after an allogeneic stem cell transplant. This chain joins TRBV14 and TRBJ1-3, with D uncertain. CDR3 residues: CASSQGGIGGNTIYF. As DNA, the CDR3 is TGTGCCAGCAGCCAAGGCGGGATCGGTGGAAACACCATATATTTT.